This TCR beta chain derives from a study of PD-1 blockade in mismatch repair-deficient tumors. For the study at large: Patients had approximately 13 mismatch repair-deficient cancer types, all previously treated and progressing.

Germline V gene sequence: CDR1 SGHNT, CDR2 YYREEE (reference sequence). The ends lost 4 bases at V and 3 bases at J; junction bases unmatched: 6. The CDR3 covers 16 residues. Mismatch repair deficiency was confirmed in all patients, by PCR or immunohistochemistry. The data were produced by immunoSEQ multiplex PCR, yet TCRdb's version contains in-frame clones alone and is incomplete. In the table there are about 110,000 clones, about 80% of which are singletons. This clonotype was sampled from an adult with mismatch repair-deficient cancer. The material sequenced was peripheral blood, taken 60 weeks after starting pembrolizumab. The rearrangement uses TRBV5-4 and TRBJ1-3; 11 nucleotides line up with TRBD1. The CDR3 DNA is TGTGCCAGCAGCGGAGGGACAGGGGGAGATGGAAACACCATATATTTT. Residues: CASSGGTGGDGNTIYF.